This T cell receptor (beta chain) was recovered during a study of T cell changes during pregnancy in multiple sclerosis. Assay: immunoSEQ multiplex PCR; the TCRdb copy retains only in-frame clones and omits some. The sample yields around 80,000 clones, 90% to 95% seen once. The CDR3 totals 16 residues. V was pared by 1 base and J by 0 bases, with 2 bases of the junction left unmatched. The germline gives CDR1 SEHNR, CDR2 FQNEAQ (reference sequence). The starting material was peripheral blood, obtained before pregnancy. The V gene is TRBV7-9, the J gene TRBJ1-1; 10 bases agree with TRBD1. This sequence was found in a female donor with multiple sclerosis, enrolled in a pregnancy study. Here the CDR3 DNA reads TGTGCCAGCAGCTTAGGGACAGGGGGTTTGAACACTGAAGCTTTCTTT. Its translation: CASSLGTGGLNTEAFF.